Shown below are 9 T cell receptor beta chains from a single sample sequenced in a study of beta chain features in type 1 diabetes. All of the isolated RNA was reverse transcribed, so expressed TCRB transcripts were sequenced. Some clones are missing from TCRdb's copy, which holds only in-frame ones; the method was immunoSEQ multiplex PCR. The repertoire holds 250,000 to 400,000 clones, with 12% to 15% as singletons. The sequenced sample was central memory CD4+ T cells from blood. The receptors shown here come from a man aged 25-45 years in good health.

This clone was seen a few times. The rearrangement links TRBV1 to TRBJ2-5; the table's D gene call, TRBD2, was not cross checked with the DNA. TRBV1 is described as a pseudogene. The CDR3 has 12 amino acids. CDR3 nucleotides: TGCAAGGTGGGAGCGTACCAAGAGACCCAGTACTTC. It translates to CKVGAYQETQYF.

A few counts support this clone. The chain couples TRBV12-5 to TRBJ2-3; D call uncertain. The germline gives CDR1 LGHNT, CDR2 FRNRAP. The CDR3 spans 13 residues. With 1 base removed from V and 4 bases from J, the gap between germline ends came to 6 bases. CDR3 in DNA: TGTGCTAGTGGTTTGGAGCAGCCAGATACGCAGTATTTT. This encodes CASGLEQPDTQYF.

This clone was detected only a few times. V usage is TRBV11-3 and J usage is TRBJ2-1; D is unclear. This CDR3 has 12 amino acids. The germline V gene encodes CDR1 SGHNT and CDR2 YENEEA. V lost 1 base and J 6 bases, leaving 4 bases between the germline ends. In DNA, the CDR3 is TGTGCCAGCAGCTTAGTTGTCAATGAGCAGTTCTTC. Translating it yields CASSLVVNEQFF.

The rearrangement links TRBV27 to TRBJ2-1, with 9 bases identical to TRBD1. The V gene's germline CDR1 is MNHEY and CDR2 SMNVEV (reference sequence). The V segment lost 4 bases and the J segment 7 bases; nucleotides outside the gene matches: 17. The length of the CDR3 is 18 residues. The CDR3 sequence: CASSSYPGVQTGGNEQFF. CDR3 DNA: TGTGCCAGCAGTTCCTACCCAGGGGTACAGACAGGGGGAAATGAGCAGTTCTTC.

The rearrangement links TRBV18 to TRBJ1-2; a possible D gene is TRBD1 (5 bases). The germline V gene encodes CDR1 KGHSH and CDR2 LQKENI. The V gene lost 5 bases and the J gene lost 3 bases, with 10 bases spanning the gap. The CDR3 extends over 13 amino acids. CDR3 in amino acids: CASSETEDYGYTF. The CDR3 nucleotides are TGTGCCAGCTCAGAGACAGAGGACTATGGCTACACCTTC.

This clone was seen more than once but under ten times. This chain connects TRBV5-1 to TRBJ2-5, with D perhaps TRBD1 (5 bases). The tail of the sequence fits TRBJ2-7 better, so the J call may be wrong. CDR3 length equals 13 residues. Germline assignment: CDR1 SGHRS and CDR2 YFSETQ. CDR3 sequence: CASSLGGQGEQYF. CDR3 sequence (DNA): TGCGCCAGCAGCTTGGGCGGCCAGGGCGAGCAGTACTTC.

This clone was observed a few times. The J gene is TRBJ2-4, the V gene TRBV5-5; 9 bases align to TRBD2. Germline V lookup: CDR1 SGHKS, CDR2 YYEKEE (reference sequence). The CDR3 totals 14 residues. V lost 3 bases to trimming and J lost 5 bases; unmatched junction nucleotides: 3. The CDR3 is CASSSRLAENIQYF. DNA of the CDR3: TGTGCCAGCAGCTCGAGACTAGCGGAAAACATTCAGTACTTC. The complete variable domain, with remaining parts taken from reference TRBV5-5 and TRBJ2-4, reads DAGVTQSPTHLIKTRGQQVTLRCSPISGHKSVSWYQQVLGQGPQFIFQYYEKEERGRGNFPDRFSARQFPNYSSELNVNALLLGDSALYLCASSSRLAENIQYFGAGTRLSVL.

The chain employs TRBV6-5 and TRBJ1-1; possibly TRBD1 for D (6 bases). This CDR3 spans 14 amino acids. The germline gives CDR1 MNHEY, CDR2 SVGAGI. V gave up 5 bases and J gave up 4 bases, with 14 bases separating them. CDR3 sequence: CASSKLTGTTEAFF. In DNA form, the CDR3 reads TGTGCCAGCAGTAAACTAACAGGGACCACTGAAGCTTTCTTT.

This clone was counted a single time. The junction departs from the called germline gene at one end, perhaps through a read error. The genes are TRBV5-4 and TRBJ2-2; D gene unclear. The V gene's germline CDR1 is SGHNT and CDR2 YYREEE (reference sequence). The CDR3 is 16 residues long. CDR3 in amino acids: CASSQEASRLTGELFF. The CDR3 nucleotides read TGCGCCAGCAGCCAAGAAGCCTCTAGACTCACCGGGGAGCTGTTTTTT.